This T cell receptor (beta chain) was documented in a study of cytomegalovirus exposure and HLA in healthy donors. In the PCR, 60 Vbeta and 13 Jbeta primers were used. Only in-frame clones appear in the TCRdb table, and some are missing; sequencing was by immunoSEQ multiplex PCR. The table records approximately 150,000 clones, 65% to 80% of them present only once. This clone was seen a single time. Its antigen is still unknown. Regarding the study as a whole: The productive fraction for most TCR beta V segments was about 87% or about 30% in an earlier analysis. With further analysis later on, most CMV-associated TCR beta chains appeared HLA-restricted.

CDR3 length equals 16 residues. Germline V gene data show CDR1 as MNHEY and CDR2 as SVGAGI. V lost 2 bases and J lost 0, with 14 bases in between. The specimen sequenced was PBMCs. This clonotype originated in a woman in her 40s in good health and CMV-seronegative. This sequence joins TRBV6-5 and TRBJ2-7; D not certain. The chain's CDR3 is CASSYTDIPLSYEQYF. The DNA for the CDR3 is TGTGCCAGCAGTTACACCGACATACCCCTCTCCTACGAGCAGTACTTC.